Below, 3 T cell receptor beta chains from the same sample are listed, as sequenced in a study of blood T cell repertoires in COVID-19. The assay was immunoSEQ multiplex PCR, and TCRdb's table has in-frame clones only and misses some. The repertoire has about 150,000 clones, about 88% of them found once; the top ten carry approximately 2.3%. What was sequenced was peripheral blood. These receptors were collected from a woman between 65 and 79 years old with acute or convalescent COVID-19.

V is TRBV12-2 and J is TRBJ1-2. TRBV12-2 is flagged as a pseudogene. There are 17 residues in the CDR3. The CDR3 DNA is TGTGCAAGTCGCTTCGGGAGCAGGGCGACGGCTAACTATGGCTACACCTTC. Its translation: CASRFGSRATANYGYTF.

The V and J genes are TRBV7-8 and TRBJ1-1, with TRBD1 matching 10 bases. J lost 4 bases, V lost 7 bases, and 9 bases had no gene match. The CDR3 contains 15 residues. Germline CDR1 is SGHVS and CDR2 is FQNEAQ. The CDR3 sequence is CASNLQGDRGTEAFF. The CDR3 DNA is TGTGCCAGCAACCTACAGGGGGACAGGGGCACTGAAGCTTTCTTT.

This clone appeared a few times. This sequence joins TRBV2 and TRBJ2-1; 9 bases are a match to TRBD2. After removal of 6 bases from V and 0 bases from J, the junction contained 3 bases not matched to a gene. Germline CDR1 and CDR2: SNHLY and FYNNEI. The CDR3 is 15 residues long. Written as DNA, the CDR3 is TGTGCCAGCAGCGGGGGACTAGCCTCCTACAATGAGCAGTTCTTC. The encoded protein is CASSGGLASYNEQFF.